The sequence of this T cell receptor (beta chain) was determined in a study of blood T cell repertoires in COVID-19. CDR1 and CDR2 from the germline V gene are MNHEY and SMNVEV (reference sequence). This CDR3 spans 13 amino acids. V dropped 3 bases and J dropped 5 bases, with 7 bases sitting between them. The Seattle patients joined while their infection was active and were tracked longitudinally afterward. The protocol was immunoSEQ multiplex PCR, while the TCRdb copy is restricted to in-frame clones and leaves out a portion. Among about 370,000 clones listed, about 89% were seen once. The sequencing sample was made of peripheral blood. The source of this sequence is a woman aged 25 to 39 with COVID-19, enrolled during active disease. V and J are TRBV27 and TRBJ2-2, with D possibly matching TRBD2 (5 bases). The CDR3 sequence is CASSFWRTGELFF. CDR3 sequence (DNA): TGTGCCAGCAGTTTTTGGAGGACCGGGGAGCTGTTTTTT.